These T cell receptor beta chains were read from a single sample in a study of blood T cell repertoires in COVID-19. Only in-frame clones appear in the TCRdb table, and some are missing; sequencing was by immunoSEQ multiplex PCR. The profile shows over 110,000 clones, 80% to 85% of them singletons. The specimen sequenced was peripheral blood. Receptors originate from a human donor in a cohort sampled during active COVID-19. Each CDR3 is given with its conserved first and last residue. D genes are given only for firm matches. The listing skips clone size in some rows; elsewhere it reads once, few, many or a size class.

D gene	V gene	clone size	J gene	CDR3 protein	CDR3 DNA
TRBD1	TRBV28	-	TRBJ1-3	CASRRQGAGRRLGNTIYF	TGTGCCAGCAGACGACAGGGGGCTGGTAGGCGACTTGGAAACACCATATATTTT
TRBD2	TRBV7-3	-	TRBJ2-3	CASSPRVAGGADTQYF	TGTGCCAGCAGCCCCCGGGTAGCGGGAGGGGCAGATACGCAGTATTTT
TRBD2	TRBV4-2	-	TRBJ2-2	CASSQGGLAGGPSTGELFF	TGTGCCAGCAGCCAAGGGGGACTAGCGGGAGGGCCGAGCACCGGGGAGCTGTTTTTT
-	TRBV28	-	TRBJ1-2	CASSLPEYGYTF	TGTGCCAGCAGTTTACCTGAGTATGGCTACACCTTC
TRBD1	TRBV27	-	TRBJ2-7	CASSVTHQGDPYEQYF	TGTGCCAGCAGTGTTACCCACCAGGGGGATCCCTACGAGCAGTACTTC
TRBD2	TRBV28	-	TRBJ2-7	CASSILSGAAYEQYF	TGTGCCAGCAGCATCCTTAGCGGGGCAGCCTACGAGCAGTACTTC
-	TRBV2	-	TRBJ1-5	CASSEITGSGNQPQHF	TGTGCCAGCAGTGAGATAACGGGGTCGGGGAATCAGCCCCAGCATTTT
-	TRBV5-1	-	TRBJ1-4	CASSPLVKGTNEKLFF	TGCGCCAGCAGCCCCCTAGTTAAGGGGACTAATGAAAAACTGTTTTTT
-	TRBV6-2/TRBV6-3	-	TRBJ2-7	CASSYGTGTRTYEQYF	TGTGCCAGCAGTTATGGTACCGGGACACGCACCTACGAGCAGTACTTC
-	TRBV5-4	-	TRBJ2-7	CASSLGGVMSSYEQYF	TGTGCCAGCAGCTTGGGGGGCGTGATGAGCTCCTACGAGCAGTACTTC
TRBD1	TRBV29-1	-	TRBJ2-3	CSVPGQGTDTQYF	TGCAGCGTTCCTGGACAGGGGACAGATACGCAGTATTTT
TRBD2	TRBV29-1	-	TRBJ2-7	CSVVIAGSYEQYF	TGCAGCGTTGTAATAGCGGGATCCTACGAGCAGTACTTC
TRBD2	TRBV25-1	once	TRBJ2-7	CASSRDYQYEQYF	TGTGCCAGCAGCCGGGACTACCAGTACGAGCAGTACTTC
-	TRBV29-1	few	TRBJ2-5	CSVGHERTSETQYF	TGCAGCGTTGGCCACGAACGGACTTCGGAGACCCAGTACTTC
-	TRBV6-5	-	TRBJ2-1	CAGTTTYNEQFF	TGTGCCGGGACAACAACCTACAATGAGCAGTTCTTC
TRBD2	TRBV9	-	TRBJ2-7	CASSPRLAHTYEQYF	TGTGCCAGCAGCCCCCGACTAGCGCATACCTACGAGCAGTACTTC
TRBD1	TRBV27	once	TRBJ1-1	CASSSVTQGRAFF	TGTGCCAGCAGTTCCGTAACACAGGGGAGAGCTTTCTTT
TRBD2	TRBV3-1/TRBV3-2	-	TRBJ2-7	CASSLAGLSYEQYF	TGTGCCAGCAGCCTAGCGGGCCTCTCCTACGAGCAGTACTTC
TRBD2	TRBV6-1	-	TRBJ2-1	CASSEEVAGYNEQFF	TGTGCCAGCAGTGAAGAAGTAGCGGGGTACAATGAGCAGTTCTTC
TRBD1	TRBV7-7	-	TRBJ2-5	CASSPTGVSETQYF	TGTGCCAGCAGCCCAACAGGGGTTTCGGAGACCCAGTACTTC
TRBD1	TRBV18	-	TRBJ1-3	CASSPSSGQVLSGNTIYF	TGTGCCAGCTCACCATCCTCTGGACAGGTCCTCTCTGGAAACACCATATATTTT
TRBD1	TRBV5-1	few	TRBJ1-2	CASSTRQGAYYGYTF	TGCGCCAGCAGCACACGACAGGGGGCTTACTATGGCTACACCTTC
TRBD2	TRBV6-2/TRBV6-3	-	TRBJ2-7	CASSYSILAKAGSDLEQYF	TGTGCCAGCAGTTACTCGATATTGGCAAAAGCGGGAAGCGACCTCGAGCAGTACTTC
-	TRBV18	-	TRBJ1-3	CASSPPRTPSSGNTIYF	TGTGCCAGCTCACCACCCCGGACACCGAGCTCTGGAAACACCATATATTTT
TRBD2	TRBV27	few	TRBJ2-7	CASSRASGVPYEQYF	TGTGCCAGCAGTCGGGCTAGCGGGGTTCCCTACGAGCAGTACTTC
-	TRBV12-3/TRBV12-4	-	TRBJ2-7	CASSSRVEQYF	TGTGCCAGCAGTTCCCGGGTCGAGCAGTACTTC
TRBD1	TRBV5-4	-	TRBJ1-3	CASSRRQGRANGGNTIYF	TGTGCCAGCAGCCGAAGACAGGGGAGGGCGAACGGTGGAAACACCATATATTTT
-	TRBV11-2	-	TRBJ2-7	CASSSIEQYF	TGTGCCAGCAGCTCAATCGAGCAGTACTTC
TRBD2	TRBV6-4	-	TRBJ2-7	CASSGKGTSGRPYEQYF	TGTGCCAGCAGTGGCAAAGGGACTAGCGGGCGGCCGTACGAGCAGTACTTC
TRBD1	TRBV19	few	TRBJ1-5	CASSRDRDQPQHF	TGTGCCAGTAGCCGGGACAGAGATCAGCCCCAGCATTTT
TRBD1	TRBV3-1/TRBV3-2	-	TRBJ1-4	CASARSTGGLEKLFF	TGTGCCAGCGCGAGATCGACAGGGGGTCTTGAAAAACTGTTTTTT
TRBD2	TRBV12-3/TRBV12-4	-	TRBJ2-7	CASRGTSGTSPHF	TGTGCCAGCAGGGGGACTAGCGGGACTAGCCCCCACTTC
-	TRBV18	few	TRBJ1-2	CASSPPSGGYTF	TGTGCCAGCTCACCACCGTCGGGTGGCTACACCTTC
-	TRBV4-3	-	TRBJ2-7	CASSQAGPGYGYEQYF	TGCGCCAGCAGCCAAGCTGGCCCGGGGTATGGCTACGAGCAGTACTTC
TRBD2	TRBV6-2/TRBV6-3	-	TRBJ2-3	CASSTLAGVGTDTQYF	TGTGCCAGCAGTACACTAGCGGGAGTAGGTACAGATACGCAGTATTTT
-	TRBV15	-	TRBJ1-4	CATSRDLVGATNEKLFF	TGTGCCACCAGCAGAGATTTAGTTGGAGCAACTAATGAAAAACTGTTTTTT
-	TRBV2	-	TRBJ2-6	CASNGGTGANVLTF	TGTGCCAGCAATGGGGGGACTGGGGCCAACGTCCTGACTTTC
-	TRBV7-9	once	TRBJ2-7	CASSSFDRRPYEQYF	TGTGCCAGCAGCTCCTTCGACAGGAGGCCCTACGAGCAGTACTTC
TRBD2	TRBV7-6	-	TRBJ2-7	CASSSLTSGHVYF	TGTGCCAGCAGCTCCCTAACTAGCGGCCACGTTTACTTC
TRBD2	TRBV28	-	TRBJ2-5	CASSSRGVGQETQYF	TGTGCCAGCAGTTCTCGGGGGGTAGGGCAAGAGACCCAGTACTTC
-	TRBV27	once	TRBJ2-6	CASSRVSGANVLTF	TGTGCCAGCAGTCGGGTCTCTGGGGCCAACGTCCTGACTTTC
-	TRBV5-1	-	TRBJ1-2	CASSSYLTGNYGYTF	TGCGCCAGCAGCTCGTACCTTACAGGGAACTATGGCTACACCTTC
TRBD1	TRBV7-2	-	TRBJ2-5	CASSLAGGRETQYF	TGTGCCAGCAGCTTAGCAGGGGGCAGGGAGACCCAGTACTTC
-	TRBV27	-	TRBJ1-1	CASRKGGSVVNTEAFF	TGTGCCAGCAGGAAAGGGGGTAGTGTGGTTAACACTGAAGCTTTCTTT
TRBD2	TRBV6-2/TRBV6-3	-	TRBJ2-1	CASSFRTSSRGDEQFF	TGTGCCAGCAGTTTCCGGACTAGCTCCCGGGGTGATGAGCAGTTCTTC
-	TRBV28	-	TRBJ2-2	CASRRPRMRALNTGELFF	TGTGCCAGCAGACGACCGCGGATGCGGGCGCTAAACACCGGGGAGCTGTTTTTT
TRBD1	TRBV6-5	-	TRBJ2-7	CASSRETGVSYEQYF	TGTGCCAGCAGTCGAGAGACAGGGGTGTCTTACGAGCAGTACTTC
-	TRBV5-1	-	TRBJ2-5	CASSFSRGQETQYF	TGCGCCAGCAGCTTTTCTAGGGGCCAAGAGACCCAGTACTTC
-	TRBV11-1	-	TRBJ2-5	CASSLGTPNYQETQYF	TGTGCCAGCAGCCTCGGGACACCCAATTACCAAGAGACCCAGTACTTC
-	TRBV11-2	-	TRBJ2-3	CASSRLSPDTDTQYF	TGTGCCAGCAGCCGACTAAGCCCGGACACAGATACGCAGTATTTT
TRBD1	TRBV10-2	few	TRBJ2-7	CASSEGQGPRYEQYF	TGCGCCAGCAGTGAGGGACAGGGACCTCGCTACGAGCAGTACTTC
TRBD1	TRBV6-5	once	TRBJ1-3	CASCNDRGTGNTIYF	TGTGCCAGCTGTAATGACAGGGGGACTGGAAACACCATATATTTT
-	TRBV6-2/TRBV6-3	once	TRBJ2-7	CASSYWGAVTYEQYF	TGTGCCAGCAGTTACTGGGGAGCAGTAACCTACGAGCAGTACTTC